This TCR beta chain was sequenced during a study of T-cell reconstitution after alpha-beta-depleted transplantation in children. Study-wide points: At around two months after transplant, the alpha-beta T cells were reportedly derived from several hundred expanded clones that came from non-depleted graft cells. At one year after transplant, newly produced T cells mostly accounted for T-cell counts and diversity.

V lost 2 bases, J lost 5 bases, and 12 bases lay in between. This CDR3 spans 14 amino acids. It was with unique molecular identifiers that the TCRbeta library was prepared. TCRdb used MiXCR to reprocess the PCR reads, holding one entry per CDR3 protein. This sample carries around 450,000 distinct CDR3 sequences, about 17% of them seen once, and the ten largest clones take around 28%. This clonotype was counted between two and nine times. The antigen is unknown. The chain uses TRBV12-3 or TRBV12-4 and TRBJ2-5; a weak D match, TRBD1 (5 bases). The specimen was PBMCs, mostly from graft donor cells, collected 360 days after TCRalphabeta/CD19-depleted stem cell transplant. This TCR was sampled from a boy younger than two who had a stem cell transplant for Wiskott-Aldrich syndrome, so the T cells may come from the graft donor. CDR3 in amino acids: CASSLPRVRETQYF. In DNA, the CDR3 is TGTGCCAGCAGTTTACCCAGGGTGCGGGAGACCCAGTACTTC.